This T cell receptor (beta chain) was captured by sequencing in a study of beta chain features in type 1 diabetes. The sequenced template was cDNA made from the entire isolated RNA. Produced via immunoSEQ multiplex PCR; TCRdb's table is partial and in-frame only. The sample has about 620,000 clones; roughly a sixth are singletons. This sequence originates from a man aged 18 to 35 in good health. Sequencing was done on a sample of naive CD4+ T cells from blood.

CDR3 in amino acids: CASSQDQASGNTDTQYF. For the CDR3, the DNA is TGCGCCAGCAGCCAAGATCAGGCTAGCGGGAACACAGATACGCAGTATTTT. The chain combines TRBV4-3 with TRBJ2-3, with TRBD2 matching over 9 bases. The CDR3 consists of 17 residues. Germline V lookup: CDR1 LGHNA, CDR2 YSLEER. Losses at the gene ends were 0 bases for V and 2 bases for J; bases not matched to a gene: 6.